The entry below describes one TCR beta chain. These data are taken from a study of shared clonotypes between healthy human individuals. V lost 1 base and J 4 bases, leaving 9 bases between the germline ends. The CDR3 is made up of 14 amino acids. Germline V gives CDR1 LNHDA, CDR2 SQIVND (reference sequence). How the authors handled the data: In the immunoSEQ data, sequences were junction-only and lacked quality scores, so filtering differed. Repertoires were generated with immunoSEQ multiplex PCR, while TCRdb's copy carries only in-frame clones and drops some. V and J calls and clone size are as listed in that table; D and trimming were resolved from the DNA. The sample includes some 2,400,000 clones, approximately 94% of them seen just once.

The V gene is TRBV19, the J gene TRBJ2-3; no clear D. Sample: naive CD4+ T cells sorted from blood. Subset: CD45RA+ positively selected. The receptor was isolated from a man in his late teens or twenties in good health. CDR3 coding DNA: TGTGCCAGTAGTATAGCGTCCGGATCAGATACGCAGTATTTT. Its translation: CASSIASGSDTQYF.